This T cell receptor (beta chain) was documented in a study of OX40 agonist ivuxolimab in advanced cancers. Study information: Prior therapy, whether anti-PD-1, anti-PD-L1 or anti-CTLA-4, was allowed, and 35% to 40% had some.

Worth noting for this clone: Its antigen is not identified.

Data came from immunoSEQ multiplex PCR; TCRdb stores just in-frame clones and leaves some out. Of fewer than 40,000 clones listed, about three quarters are singletons. It was autoimmune disease history or systemic immunosuppression that excluded patients. Study-wide results and limits: The expanded peripheral T cells' antigen specificity was not determined.

V was clipped by 2 bases and J by 0 bases, with 7 bases between them. The CDR3 extends over 14 amino acids. CDR1 and CDR2 from the germline V gene are SGHRS and YFSETQ. The sequence was collected from an adult with an advanced solid tumor such as melanoma, head and neck, liver or kidney cancer. V is TRBV5-1 and J is TRBJ2-3; D unclear. This sample comprised CD4+ or CD8+ T cells sorted from blood, obtained in a trial of the OX40 agonist ivuxolimab. This chain's CDR3 is CASSFGGSTDTQYF. CDR3 coding DNA: TGCGCCAGCAGCTTCGGCGGAAGCACAGATACGCAGTATTTT.